This T cell receptor (beta chain) comes out of a study of cytomegalovirus exposure and HLA in healthy donors. The CDR3 is made up of 13 amino acids. Germline-derived CDR1 and CDR2 are GTSNPN and SVGIG (reference sequence). Trimming took 2 bases from V and 8 from J; bases not matched to a gene: 8. PCR used 60 Vbeta primers and 13 Jbeta primers. Measured with immunoSEQ multiplex PCR; TCRdb has only the in-frame clones, and not every one. In the table there are roughly 150,000 clones, more than 70% of which are singletons. This rearrangement joins TRBV30 to TRBJ1-2, with TRBD1 identical over 7 bases. The clonotype originates from a male donor in good health and CMV-seronegative. Material: PBMCs. The CDR3 loop is CAWSSTGVDGYTF. CDR3 coding DNA: TGTGCCTGGAGTTCAACAGGGGTAGACGGCTACACCTTC. Full variable domain (rest looked up from reference TRBV30 and TRBJ1-2): SQTIHQWPATLVQPVGSPLSLECTVEGTSNPNLYWYRQAAGRGLQLLFYSVGIGQISSEVPQNLSASRPQDRQFILSSKKLLLSDSGFYLCAWSSTGVDGYTFGSGTRLTVV.